This entry is about one T cell receptor (beta chain). The CDR3 loop spans 16 amino acids. Germline values: CDR1 LNHNV, CDR2 YYDKDF (reference sequence). With V trimmed by 3 bases and J by 3 bases, 8 bases remained unmatched. The data derive from a study of blood T cell repertoires in COVID-19. Turning to the study itself: COVID-19 samples, acute and convalescent, were from the United States, Italy and Spain. PBMCs, B-cell-depleted T cells, or T cells were the source of the cDNA or gDNA that made up the material.

Produced via immunoSEQ multiplex PCR; TCRdb's table is partial and in-frame only. The sample carries 150,000 to 200,000 clones, over 75% recorded once. The specimen sequenced was peripheral blood. The J gene is TRBJ1-2, the V gene TRBV15, with 9 bases identical to TRBD1. The sequence was collected from a woman in her sixties or seventies with acute or convalescent COVID-19. The CDR3 loop reads CATSRGQGPQDYGYTF. Here the CDR3 DNA reads TGTGCCACCAGCAGGGGACAGGGTCCCCAGGACTATGGCTACACCTTC.